The present T cell receptor beta chain was sequenced within a study of cytomegalovirus exposure and HLA in healthy donors. This clone was counted ten times or more. What it recognizes is unknown. This CDR3 region has 17 residues. Trimming cost V 4 bases and J 5 bases; bases outside gene matches: 12. Germline assignment: CDR1 SGHDT and CDR2 YYEEEE. PCR involved 60 Vbeta and 13 Jbeta primers. Assay used: immunoSEQ multiplex PCR; TCRdb lists only in-frame clones, some missing. This sample yields about 200,000 clones, of which 70% to 90% are seen a single time; approximately 0.31% belongs to the top ten. Notes on the study in general: Information on immune exposure was restricted to one variable (CMV serostatus). In a later analysis, TCR beta V- and J-gene trimming was associated with a missense DCLRE1C variant. Presence/absence results assume similar sequencing depth per donor, which may not hold. A later analysis, which compared TCR beta chains of equal frequency, found the HLA-associated ones more clonally expanded.

The sequenced sample consisted of PBMCs. This sequence joins TRBV5-6 and TRBJ2-7; 13 nucleotides align to TRBD2. The TCR comes from a woman younger than 45 in good health and CMV-seronegative. CDR3 DNA: TGTGCCAGCAGCACGACTAGCGGGAGGCTTAATTTTGACGAGCAGTACTTC. It yields the protein CASSTTSGRLNFDEQYF. Drawing the rest from reference TRBV5-6 and TRBJ2-7, the complete variable domain is DAGVTQSPTHLIKTRGQQVTLRCSPKSGHDTVSWYQQALGQGPQFIFQYYEEEERQRGNFPDRFSGHQFPNYSSELNVNALLLGDSALYLCASSTTSGRLNFDEQYFGPGTRLTVT.